The 30 T cell receptor beta chains presented below share a single source sample, sequenced in a study of blood T cell repertoires in COVID-19. The assay was immunoSEQ multiplex PCR, and TCRdb's table has in-frame clones only and misses some. The repertoire holds more than 15,000 clones, 82% seen once, with over 20% in the top ten. What was sequenced was peripheral blood. The source is a man older than 75 with active or convalescent COVID-19.

This chain uses TRBV18 with TRBJ1-4; 7 positions agree with TRBD1. Trimming removed 0 bases from V and 3 bases from J; junction bases left unmatched: 1. Germline assignment: CDR1 KGHSH and CDR2 LQKENI. This CDR3 region has 15 residues. In nucleotides, the CDR3 is TGTGCCAGCTCACCACCCCAGGGGGCTAATGAAAAACTGTTTTTT. It is translated as CASSPPQGANEKLFF.

This clone appeared once. The rearrangement uses TRBV6-5 and TRBJ2-7; D may be TRBD1 (6 bases). The CDR3 consists of 13 residues. CDR1 and CDR2 (germline): MNHEY, SVGAGI. Trimming cost V 10 bases and J 1 base, with 14 bases left between them. CDR3 bases: TGTGCCACCTACAGGGCTGATTCCTACGAGCAGTACTTC. It codes for CATYRADSYEQYF.

This clone has a handful of counts. The CDR3 DNA follows: TGCGCCAGTTCAGGGGGCAATAATTCACCCCTCCACTTT. Amino acid sequence: CASSGGNNSPLHF. The chain has TRBV10-1 and TRBJ1-6; 8 bases are a match to TRBD1. The germline V gene has CDR1 WNHNN and CDR2 SYGVQD (reference sequence). After removal of 9 bases from V and 5 bases from J, the junction contained 3 bases not matched to a gene. The CDR3 spans 13 residues.

V usage is TRBV11-2 and J usage is TRBJ2-3; TRBD2 matches 8 bases. Per the germline V gene, CDR1 is SGHAT and CDR2 is FQNNGV. V gave up 4 bases and J gave up 2 bases; unmatched junction bases: 5. The CDR3 consists of 15 residues. CDR3 in amino acids: CASSWTSTLTDTQYF. The CDR3 bases are TGTGCCAGCAGCTGGACTAGCACCCTCACAGATACGCAGTATTTT.

The chain recombines TRBV14 with TRBJ1-2; D is unresolved. The CDR3 is made up of 14 amino acids. Germline V CDR1 and CDR2: SGHDN, FVKESK. V was pared by 6 bases and J by 1 base, with 12 bases between. This chain's CDR3 is CASSLERHNYGYTF. CDR3 nucleotides: TGTGCCAGCAGTCTAGAAAGGCATAACTATGGCTACACCTTC.

J is TRBJ2-7 and V is TRBV12-5; 8 bases agree with TRBD1. V shed 5 bases, J shed 2 bases, and the junction held 5 bases outside the gene matches. Germline V gives CDR1 LGHNT, CDR2 FRNRAP. CDR3 length equals 14 residues. The CDR3 is CASGHRTGPYEQYF. The DNA for the CDR3 is TGTGCTAGTGGTCACAGGACAGGGCCCTACGAGCAGTACTTC.

V usage is TRBV2 and J usage is TRBJ1-2; D perhaps matches TRBD1 (6 bases). Trimming pared 6 bases from V and 3 bases from J, leaving 11 bases between. Germline CDR1 SNHLY, CDR2 FYNNEI. CDR3 length: 13 amino acids. CDR3 nucleotide sequence: TGTGCCAGCAGCCTGGACAGACACTATGGCTACACCTTC. This codes for CASSLDRHYGYTF.

This clone has just a few counts. V usage is TRBV10-3 and J usage is TRBJ1-5; 9 bases are shared with TRBD1. The CDR3 has 15 residues. J lost 6 bases, V lost 3 bases, and 6 bases had no gene match. Germline assignment: CDR1 ENHRY and CDR2 SYGVKD. CDR3: CAISEGRQGGQPQHF. CDR3 DNA sequence: TGTGCCATCAGTGAAGGCCGACAGGGGGGTCAGCCCCAGCATTTT.

This clone has a handful of counts. The V call is TRBV7-8, the J call TRBJ2-1; D is possibly TRBD1 (5 bases). V dropped 2 bases and J dropped 5 bases, with 7 bases sitting between them. The CDR3 loop spans 13 amino acids. The V gene's germline CDR1 is SGHVS and CDR2 FQNEAQ. This CDR3 is CASSLPGNNEQFF. CDR3 bases: TGTGCCAGCAGCTTACCAGGGAACAATGAGCAGTTCTTC.

The chain carries TRBV29-1 and TRBJ1-2; D possibly corresponds to TRBD1 (5 bases). Per germline, CDR1 SQVTM and CDR2 ANQGSEA. V lost 4 bases, J lost 8 bases, and 14 bases lay in between. CDR3 length: 12 amino acids. The CDR3 DNA reads TGCAGCGTTGTCGGGGGGTCCTACGGCTACACCTTC. The encoded protein is CSVVGGSYGYTF.

V gene TRBV30 combines with J gene TRBJ2-2; 8 nucleotides line up with TRBD1. The germline V gene has CDR1 GTSNPN and CDR2 SVGIG (reference sequence). The CDR3 sequence is 17 residues long. After removal of 0 bases from V and 7 bases from J, the junction contained 13 bases not matched to a gene. CDR3 in DNA: TGTGCCTGGAGTGTAGACCCCGGCAGGGGGCTGATCGGGGAGCTGTTTTTT. Its translation: CAWSVDPGRGLIGELFF.

The table lists this clone with a count of one. V gene TRBV6-5 combines with J gene TRBJ1-1; 11 nucleotides line up with TRBD1. This CDR3 comprises 15 residues. CDR1 MNHEY and CDR2 SVGAGI come from the germline V gene. V shed 7 bases, J shed 4 bases, and the junction held 8 bases outside the gene matches. The CDR3 region has the DNA TGTGCCAGCATAGGGACAGGGGGAGGTGGCACTGAAGCTTTCTTT. This gives the protein CASIGTGGGGTEAFF.

This chain connects TRBV11-2 to TRBJ1-2, with D hard to call. V was pared by 1 base and J by 6 bases, with 12 bases between. The germline V gene encodes CDR1 SGHAT and CDR2 FQNNGV. There are 14 residues in the CDR3. In DNA form, the CDR3 reads TGTGCCAGCAGCTTAGGGGAGACATCGCATGGCTACACCTTC. Protein sequence: CASSLGETSHGYTF. The full variable domain, rest sourced from reference TRBV11-2 and TRBJ1-2, is EAGVAQSPRYKIIEKRQSVAFWCNPISGHATLYWYQQILGQGPKLLIQFQNNGVVDDSQLPKDRFSAERLKGVDSTLKIQPAKLEDSAVYLCASSLGETSHGYTFGSGTRLTVV.

This rearrangement joins TRBV7-6 to TRBJ1-1, with no clear D. Trimming took 5 bases from V and 0 from J, leaving 10 bases between them. The CDR3 spans 14 residues. Germline CDR1 is SGHVS and CDR2 is FNYEAQ. CDR3 amino acids: CASSQLAMNTEAFF. In DNA, the CDR3 is TGTGCCAGCAGCCAATTGGCAATGAACACTGAAGCTTTCTTT. Combining the CDR3 with reference TRBV7-6 and TRBJ1-1 gives the whole variable domain GAGVSQSPRYKVTKRGQDVALRCDPISGHVSLYWYRQALGQGPEFLTYFNYEAQQDKSGLPNDRFSAERPEGSISTLTIQRTEQRDSAMYRCASSQLAMNTEAFFGQGTRLTVV.

The gene calls are TRBV11-2 and TRBJ2-1; TRBD1 agrees at 9 bases. The CDR3 runs to 18 residues. CDR1 is SGHAT, CDR2 FQNNGV, per germline. The ends lost 5 bases at V and 1 base at J; junction bases unmatched: 12. The DNA of the CDR3 is TGTGCCAGCAGCCTGAAACCCTCCGGGACAGGGTCCTACAATGAGCAGTTCTTC. It is translated as CASSLKPSGTGSYNEQFF.

This clone appeared a few times. This chain joins TRBV4-1 and TRBJ2-1; perhaps TRBD2 as D (5 bases). The V end lost 0 bases, the J end lost 8 bases, and 14 bases lay between the germline ends. The CDR3 spans 15 residues. Germline V gives CDR1 MGHRA, CDR2 YSYEKL. The CDR3 sequence: CASSQEGGYLYEQFF. As DNA, the CDR3 is TGCGCCAGCAGCCAAGAAGGAGGCTACCTCTATGAGCAGTTCTTC.

This chain uses TRBV19 with TRBJ1-2; 10 positions agree with TRBD1. CDR1 is LNHDA, CDR2 SQIVND, per germline (reference sequence). Trimming took 4 bases from V and 7 from J; bases not matched to a gene: 6. This CDR3 comprises 14 residues. CDR3 sequence: CASSTGTGVGGYTF. The CDR3 DNA reads as TGTGCCAGTAGTACCGGGACAGGGGTCGGTGGCTACACCTTC.

The genes are TRBV10-3 and TRBJ2-1, with 12 bases fitting TRBD2. The CDR3 spans 15 residues. V shed 10 bases, J shed 6 bases, and the junction held 10 bases outside the gene matches. The V gene's germline CDR1 is ENHRY and CDR2 SYGVKD. The CDR3 here is CATHSGLAGPNEQFF. The CDR3 bases are TGTGCCACCCACTCGGGACTAGCGGGCCCCAATGAGCAGTTCTTC.

The CDR3 sequence is CASSENRGTTEAFF. As DNA, the CDR3 is TGTGCCAGCAGTGAAAACAGGGGTACCACTGAAGCTTTCTTT. This chain joins TRBV6-1 and TRBJ1-1; 7 bases are a match to TRBD1. This CDR3 spans 14 amino acids. V was pared by 2 bases and J by 4 bases, with 4 bases of the junction left unmatched. Germline V CDR1 and CDR2: MNHNS, SASEGT.

This chain connects TRBV2 to TRBJ1-1; D call uncertain. There are 13 residues in the CDR3. The germline V and J ends were trimmed by 11 bases and 1 base, with 14 bases remaining between them. The germline V gene has CDR1 SNHLY and CDR2 FYNNEI. CDR3 nucleotides: TGTGCCCTCGCGGGGAACAGGAACACTGAAGCTTTCTTT. Its protein is CALAGNRNTEAFF.

This chain links TRBV3-1 (or the pseudogene TRBV3-2) with TRBJ1-2, with D possibly TRBD1 on 6 matching bases. The V end lost 0 bases, the J end lost 11 bases, and 10 bases lay between the germline ends. The CDR3 covers 12 residues. In germline, CDR1 is LGHDT, CDR2 YNNKEL (reference sequence). The CDR3 region is CASSQERQGYTF. CDR3 bases: TGTGCCAGCAGCCAAGAGCGGCAGGGGTACACCTTC.

J is TRBJ2-1 and V is TRBV4-3; D may be TRBD2 (5 bases). Germline loops: CDR1 LGHNA, CDR2 YSLEER. CDR3 length equals 15 residues. The germline V and J ends were trimmed by 2 bases and 2 bases, with 10 bases remaining between them. The CDR3 spells CASSQLSRAYNEQFF. Here the CDR3 DNA reads TGCGCCAGCAGCCAACTTTCGCGGGCCTACAATGAGCAGTTCTTC.

This clone occurred once. The CDR3 loop reads CSVGHSGANVLTF. DNA for the CDR3: TGCAGCGTTGGACACTCTGGGGCCAACGTCCTGACTTTC. This chain connects TRBV29-1 to TRBJ2-6; D remains ambiguous. Germline V CDR1 and CDR2: SQVTM, ANQGSEA. This CDR3 contains 13 residues. V dropped 4 bases and J dropped 0 bases, with 4 bases sitting between them.

The rearrangement links TRBV6-5 to TRBJ2-1; D uncertain. Per germline, CDR1 MNHEY and CDR2 SVGAGI. V gave up 10 bases and J gave up 4 bases, with 14 bases separating them. CDR3 length: 13 residues. CDR3 protein: CATRLRQYNEQFF. The CDR3 DNA sequence: TGTGCCACTAGACTGCGGCAGTACAATGAGCAGTTCTTC.

The V and J genes are TRBV5-4 and TRBJ1-3; perhaps TRBD1 as D (5 bases). The CDR3 is 16 residues long. V lost 0 bases to trimming and J lost 0 bases, with 10 bases between them. CDR1 is SGHNT and CDR2 is YYREEE in the germline V gene (reference sequence). CDR3 loop: CASSLDGASSGNTIYF. The CDR3 region has the DNA TGTGCCAGCAGCTTGGATGGGGCGAGCTCTGGAAACACCATATATTTT.

The chain joins TRBV27 to TRBJ2-1; 9 nucleotides align to TRBD2. The CDR3 extends over 15 amino acids. Germline V gives CDR1 MNHEY, CDR2 SMNVEV (reference sequence). Trimming took 1 base from V and 5 from J; bases not matched to a gene: 3. The CDR3 bases are TGTGCCAGCAGTTTATTTGCGGGGGGGGACAATGAGCAGTTCTTC. This codes for CASSLFAGGDNEQFF.

This clone was recorded only once. The V call is TRBV6-5, the J call TRBJ2-1; a weak D match, TRBD2 (6 bases). V lost 2 bases, J lost 4 bases, and 12 bases lay in between. The CDR3 has 15 amino acids. The V gene's germline CDR1 is MNHEY and CDR2 SVGAGI. This chain's CDR3 is CASSYTGSLYNEQFF. CDR3 sequence (DNA): TGTGCCAGCAGTTACACCGGGAGCCTTTACAATGAGCAGTTCTTC.

The rearrangement uses TRBV6-5 and TRBJ2-7; D call uncertain. In germline, CDR1 is MNHEY, CDR2 SVGAGI. The ends were cut back, 7 bases at V and 4 bases at J, with 17 bases in the middle. CDR3 length: 14 residues. The CDR3 DNA is TGTGCCAGCACGCCCAGAACCCCTCTGTACGAGCAGTACTTC. Protein product: CASTPRTPLYEQYF.

V gene TRBV7-9 combines with J gene TRBJ2-1; TRBD2 might be the D (5 bases). The CDR3 sequence is 13 residues long. Between the trimmed V and J ends, which lost 5 bases and 4 bases, there was a span of 9 bases. Germline values: CDR1 SEHNR, CDR2 FQNEAQ (reference sequence). CDR3 in DNA: TGTGCCAGCAGCGCGGGTGGGTACAATGAGCAGTTCTTC. This gives the protein CASSAGGYNEQFF.

This chain joins TRBV7-8 and TRBJ2-7; 8 bases agree with TRBD2. The junction had 9 bases not matched to a gene; V was cut back by 1 base and J by 1 base. The CDR3 is 17 residues long. Germline V gene sequence: CDR1 SGHVS, CDR2 FQNEAQ. The CDR3 region has the DNA TGTGCCAGCAGCTTAGATCCGGGTAGCGGGGTATCCTACGAGCAGTACTTC. Translation gives CASSLDPGSGVSYEQYF.